The clone carrying this T cell receptor beta chain was detected only a few times. The germline V gene has CDR1 SGHTA and CDR2 FQGNSA. Trimming shortened V by 4 bases and J by 4 bases, and 10 bases separated the two germline ends. The CDR3 is 13 residues long. TCRdb re-derived calls from the RACE reads in MiXCR, one entry per CDR3 protein. The repertoire consists of under 400,000 distinct CDR3 sequences, with about 5.1% occurring once and the leading ten covering 2% to 3%. Time point described: pre-sensitization, week 0. Treatment noted: therapeutic diphenylcyclopropenone sensitization with weekly scalp DPC. The data are from a study of human T cells and chemical hapten exposure.

Sequenced material: whole blood, taken in connection with sensitization to the hapten diphenylcyclopropenone (DPC). The genes are TRBV7-2 and TRBJ2-5; D is perhaps TRBD1 or TRBD2 (5 bases each). This clonotype originated in a woman between 45 and 65 years old with alopecia areata. Some clones in this sample may be carry-over from other donors' samples. CDR3 sequence reads: CASSSGTRETQYF. The CDR3 DNA sequence: TGTGCCAGCAGCTCCGGGACCCGAGAGACCCAGTACTTC.